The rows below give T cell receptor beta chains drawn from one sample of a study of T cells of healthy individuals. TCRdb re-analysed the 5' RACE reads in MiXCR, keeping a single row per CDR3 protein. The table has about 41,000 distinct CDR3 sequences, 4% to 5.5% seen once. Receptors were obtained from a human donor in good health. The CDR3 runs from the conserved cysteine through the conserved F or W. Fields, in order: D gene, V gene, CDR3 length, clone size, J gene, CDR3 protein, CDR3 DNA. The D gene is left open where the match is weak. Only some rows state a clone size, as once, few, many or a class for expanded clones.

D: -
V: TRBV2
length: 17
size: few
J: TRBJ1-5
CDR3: CASRPYLGGTRNQPQHF
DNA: TGTGCCAGCAGACCGTATCTTGGTGGGACCCGGAATCAGCCCCAGCATTTT

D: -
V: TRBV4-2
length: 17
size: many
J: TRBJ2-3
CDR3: CASSHPTRDSYTDTQYF
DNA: TGTGCCAGCAGCCACCCAACTCGGGACTCCTACACAGATACGCAGTATTTT

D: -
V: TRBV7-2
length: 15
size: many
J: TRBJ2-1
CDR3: CASSDSGKSYNEQFF
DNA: TGTGCCAGCAGCGACTCGGGTAAAAGTTACAATGAGCAGTTCTTC

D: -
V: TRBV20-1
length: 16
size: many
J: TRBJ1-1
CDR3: CSARDRGSPVNTEAFF
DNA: TGCAGTGCTAGAGATAGGGGGTCGCCAGTTAACACTGAAGCTTTCTTT

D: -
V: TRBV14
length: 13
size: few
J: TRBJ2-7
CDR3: CASSRGTSYEQYF
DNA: TGTGCCAGCAGCCGAGGTACCTCCTACGAGCAGTACTTC

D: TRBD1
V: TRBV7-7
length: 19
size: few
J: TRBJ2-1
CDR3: CASSLDIPRQGVGNNEQFF
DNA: TGTGCTAGCAGCTTAGATATCCCCAGACAGGGGGTCGGAAATAATGAGCAGTTCTTC

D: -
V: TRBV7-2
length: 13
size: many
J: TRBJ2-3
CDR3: CASSSPSTDTQYF
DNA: TGTGCCAGCAGCTCTCCCTCGACAGATACGCAGTATTTT

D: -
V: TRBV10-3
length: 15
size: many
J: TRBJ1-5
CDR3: CAIRASIYSNQPQHF
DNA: TGTGCCATCAGGGCGAGTATCTATAGCAATCAGCCCCAGCATTTT

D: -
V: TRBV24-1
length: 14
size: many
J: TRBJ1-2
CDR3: CATSDLDRDYGYTF
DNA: TGTGCCACCAGTGATTTAGACAGAGACTATGGCTACACCTTC

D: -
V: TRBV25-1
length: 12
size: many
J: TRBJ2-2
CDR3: CASSELAGELFF
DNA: TGTGCCAGCAGTGAACTAGCCGGGGAGCTGTTTTTT

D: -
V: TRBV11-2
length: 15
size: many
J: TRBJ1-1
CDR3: CASSLSSGLRTEAFF
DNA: TGTGCCAGCAGCTTAAGTTCAGGGCTAAGGACTGAAGCTTTCTTT

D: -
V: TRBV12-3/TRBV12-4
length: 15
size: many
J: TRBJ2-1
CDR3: CASSLIRGNYNEQFF
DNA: TGTGCCAGCAGTTTAATCCGCGGGAATTACAATGAGCAGTTCTTC

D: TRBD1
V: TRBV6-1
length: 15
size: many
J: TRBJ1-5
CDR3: CASSVTGVSNQPQHF
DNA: TGTGCCAGCAGTGTGACAGGGGTTAGCAATCAGCCCCAGCATTTT

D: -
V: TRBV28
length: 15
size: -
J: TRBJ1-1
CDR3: CASSLWGRQNTEAFF
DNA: TGTGCCAGCAGTTTATGGGGGCGGCAAAACACTGAAGCTTTCTTT

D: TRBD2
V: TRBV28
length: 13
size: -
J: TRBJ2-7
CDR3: CASSGGHSYEQYF
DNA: TGTGCCAGTAGCGGGGGCCACTCCTACGAGCAGTACTTC

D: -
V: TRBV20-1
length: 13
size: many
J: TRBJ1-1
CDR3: CSATIGASAEAFF
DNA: TGCAGTGCTACGATAGGGGCGTCGGCTGAAGCTTTCTTT

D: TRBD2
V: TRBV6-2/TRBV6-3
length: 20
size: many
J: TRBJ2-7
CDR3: CASSYLISTGGSSSRWEQYF
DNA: TGTGCCAGCAGTTACCTGATATCTACGGGAGGGTCCTCGTCGAGGTGGGAGCAGTACTTC

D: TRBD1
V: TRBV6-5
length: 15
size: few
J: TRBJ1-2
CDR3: CASSPDRGRSYGYTF
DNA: TGTGCCAGCAGCCCGGACAGGGGCAGGAGCTATGGCTACACCTTC

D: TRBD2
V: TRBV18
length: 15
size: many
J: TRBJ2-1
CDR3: CASSLGLAGVVEQFF
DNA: TGTGCCAGCTCACTGGGACTAGCGGGAGTGGTTGAGCAGTTCTTC

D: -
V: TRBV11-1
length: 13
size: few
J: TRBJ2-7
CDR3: CASSWEDRSEQYF
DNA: TGTGCCAGCAGCTGGGAGGATCGGTCCGAGCAGTACTTC

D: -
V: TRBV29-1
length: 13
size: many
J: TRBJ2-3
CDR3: CSASGTLTDTQYF
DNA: TGCAGCGCCAGTGGGACTCTCACAGATACGCAGTATTTT

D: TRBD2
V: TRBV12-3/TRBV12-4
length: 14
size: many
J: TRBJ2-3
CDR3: CASIRSGRTDTQYF
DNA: TGTGCCAGCATCAGAAGCGGGAGAACAGATACGCAGTATTTT

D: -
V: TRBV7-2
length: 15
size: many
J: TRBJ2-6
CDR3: CASSLWTAGANVLTF
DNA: TGTGCCAGCAGCTTATGGACAGCTGGGGCCAACGTCCTGACTTTC

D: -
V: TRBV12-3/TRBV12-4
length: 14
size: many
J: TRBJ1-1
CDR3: CASRPTGRDTEAFF
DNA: TGTGCCAGCAGGCCCACAGGGCGGGACACTGAAGCTTTCTTT

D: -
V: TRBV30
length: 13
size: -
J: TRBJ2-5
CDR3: CAWRTRGGETQYF
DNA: TGTGCCTGGAGGACCAGGGGGGGAGAGACCCAGTACTTC

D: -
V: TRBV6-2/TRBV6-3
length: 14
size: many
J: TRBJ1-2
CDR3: CASSYGTINYGYTF
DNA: TGTGCCAGCAGTTATGGGACCATTAACTATGGCTACACCTTC